This T cell receptor beta chain derives from a study of blood T cell repertoires in COVID-19. Cohort 3 donors counted as recovered after two negative PCRs, clearance, or resolved symptoms. The CDR3 totals 12 residues. V was pared by 5 bases and J by 4 bases, with 9 bases between. Germline CDR1 GTSNPN, CDR2 SVGIG (reference sequence). Authors' analysis steps: Amplification of reference gene primers provided the estimated nucleated cell counts. Sequencing used immunoSEQ multiplex PCR; TCRdb keeps in-frame clones, though not all of them. V and J calls and clone size are given by that table; D and trimming were obtained from the DNA. The table lists 140,000 or so clones, 70% to 90% of them singletons, with 6.2% in the top ten. This clone occurred a few times.

The chain joins TRBV30 to TRBJ1-3; D gene uncertain. The source is a woman in her thirties or forties who had recovered from COVID-19. Sequenced input: PBMCs or T cells enriched from blood (not recorded which). The CDR3 reads CAWAGLGNTIYF. The CDR3 nucleotides read TGTGCCTGGGCCGGGTTAGGAAACACCATATATTTT.